These 14 T cell receptor beta chains were sequenced from one sample in a study of cytomegalovirus exposure and HLA in healthy donors. Researchers ran the PCR with 60 Vbeta and 13 Jbeta primers. Here immunoSEQ multiplex PCR was the method, and the copy in TCRdb shows in-frame clones only, minus some. The data show about 160,000 clones, roughly 80% seen once. The sample was PBMCs. All receptors come from a female donor in good health and CMV-seronegative.

The gene calls are TRBV18 and TRBJ1-1; D remains ambiguous. The germline V and J ends were trimmed by 6 bases and 2 bases, with 13 bases remaining between them. The CDR3 runs to 14 residues. CDR1 is KGHSH, CDR2 LQKENI, per germline. The DNA for the CDR3 is TGTGCCAGCTCCGCCTGGGAGGGTAACACTGAAGCTTTCTTT. Encoded protein: CASSAWEGNTEAFF.

V is TRBV10-3 and J is TRBJ2-1, with 14 nucleotides matching TRBD2. The CDR3 has 16 residues. The junction had 7 bases not matched to a gene; V was cut back by 3 bases and J by 9 bases. The germline V gene has CDR1 ENHRY and CDR2 SYGVKD. CDR3 sequence (DNA): TGTGCCATCAGTGATCCGGGACTAGCGGGAGTGGGTGAGCAGTTCTTC. This translates into CAISDPGLAGVGEQFF.

The V call is TRBV4-1, the J call TRBJ2-5; D not resolved. This CDR3 comprises 16 residues. CDR1 is MGHRA, CDR2 YSYEKL, per germline. Trimming removed 1 base from V and 3 bases from J, with 15 bases in between. The CDR3 DNA follows: TGCGCCAGCAGCCAAGGTTCCCGGGTTCGAGAAGAGACCCAGTACTTC. It is translated as CASSQGSRVREETQYF.

V and J are TRBV30 and TRBJ1-3; possibly TRBD1 for D (5 bases). V gave up 2 bases and J gave up 4 bases, with 15 bases separating them. Germline loops: CDR1 GTSNPN, CDR2 SVGIG (reference sequence). The CDR3 spans 15 residues. The CDR3 reads CAWSRSSGMGNTIYF. CDR3 nucleotide sequence: TGTGCCTGGAGTAGATCGTCAGGGATGGGAAACACCATATATTTT.

The chain combines TRBV5-1 with TRBJ2-3; a weak D match, TRBD1 (5 bases). The CDR3 totals 14 residues. Germline CDR1 is SGHRS and CDR2 is YFSETQ. Trimming removed 0 bases from V and 2 bases from J, with 7 bases in between. The CDR3 region has the DNA TGCGCCAGCAGCTTGGCACAGGCCACAGATACGCAGTATTTT. Translation gives CASSLAQATDTQYF.

This clone has only one observation. This chain uses TRBV7-7 with TRBJ2-1; D perhaps matches TRBD2 (6 bases). This CDR3 comprises 13 residues. Deletions cut 3 bases from V and 4 bases from J, with 7 bases between. The germline V gene encodes CDR1 SSHAT and CDR2 FNYEAQ (reference sequence). The CDR3 nucleotides read TGTGCCAGCAGCTTCAGCGGGTACAATGAGCAGTTCTTC. Protein: CASSFSGYNEQFF.

The V and J genes are TRBV30 and TRBJ2-3; 7 bases are a match to TRBD1. This CDR3 has 15 residues. Germline V gene data show CDR1 as GTSNPN and CDR2 as SVGIG (reference sequence). With V trimmed by 5 bases and J by 2 bases, 10 bases remained unmatched. The CDR3, as DNA: TGTGCCTGGGAGACAGGGCAAGGGGACACAGATACGCAGTATTTT. This translates into CAWETGQGDTDTQYF.

This clone has just one count. The chain links TRBV5-8 to TRBJ1-1; a possible D gene is TRBD1 (6 bases). The CDR3 length is 14 residues. The ends were cut back, 6 bases at V and 1 base at J, with 13 bases in the middle. The germline gives CDR1 SGHTS, CDR2 YDEGEE. The CDR3 region is CASNLLRGNTEAFF. The CDR3 coding sequence is TGTGCCAGCAACTTACTCAGGGGGAACACTGAAGCTTTCTTT.

In its sample, this clone was seen a few times. The chain carries TRBV7-3 and TRBJ2-5; 9 bases are a match to TRBD2. The CDR3 runs 15 residues. The V segment lost 5 bases and the J segment 5 bases; nucleotides outside the gene matches: 9. Germline assignment: CDR1 SGHTA and CDR2 FQGTGA. CDR3 sequence: CASSRLAAPQETQYF. The CDR3, as DNA: TGTGCCAGCAGCCGACTAGCGGCTCCTCAGGAGACCCAGTACTTC.

This clone was detected a few times. This chain uses TRBV30 with TRBJ1-2; 7 nucleotides align to TRBD1. Germline V CDR1 and CDR2: GTSNPN, SVGIG (reference sequence). The CDR3 covers 13 residues. J gave up 8 bases and V 7 bases, and 13 bases lay outside the gene matches. The CDR3 DNA is TGTGCCTCGATAAACAGGGGCTTAAGGGGCTACACCTTC. Translating it yields CASINRGLRGYTF.

In this sample, this clone turned up once. The J gene is TRBJ2-7, the V gene TRBV20-1; no clear D. Per the germline V gene, CDR1 is DFQATT and CDR2 is SNEGSKA (reference sequence). This CDR3 region has 11 residues. V was shortened by 3 bases and J by 3 bases, with 6 bases between the two germline ends. CDR3 loop: CSASKRYEQYF. The DNA for the CDR3 is TGCAGTGCTAGTAAGCGCTACGAGCAGTACTTC.

The chain is built from TRBV30 and TRBJ1-1; D unresolved. Germline assignment: CDR1 GTSNPN and CDR2 SVGIG (reference sequence). The CDR3 is 15 residues long. V was clipped by 2 bases and J by 0 bases, with 13 bases between them. CDR3 amino acids: CAWSPVGSMNTEAFF. CDR3 DNA sequence: TGTGCCTGGAGTCCGGTGGGCTCTATGAACACTGAAGCTTTCTTT. Using reference TRBV30 and TRBJ1-1 for the parts outside the CDR3, the full variable domain is SQTIHQWPATLVQPVGSPLSLECTVEGTSNPNLYWYRQAAGRGLQLLFYSVGIGQISSEVPQNLSASRPQDRQFILSSKKLLLSDSGFYLCAWSPVGSMNTEAFFGQGTRLTVV.

CDR3 bases: TGTGCCAGCAGTTTATATATAACAGGATACACCGGGGAGCTGTTTTTT. This codes for CASSLYITGYTGELFF. The rearrangement links TRBV27 to TRBJ2-2; maybe TRBD1 (5 bases). CDR1 MNHEY and CDR2 SMNVEV come from the germline V gene (reference sequence). This CDR3 is 16 amino acids long. Trimming removed 1 base at V and 3 bases at J, with 12 bases between.

This clone was found once. V is TRBV7-9 and J is TRBJ2-1; D possibly corresponds to TRBD1 (6 bases). There are 15 residues in the CDR3. Per germline, CDR1 SEHNR and CDR2 FQNEAQ (reference sequence). V lost 1 base, J lost 3 bases, and 10 bases lay in between. The CDR3 sequence is CASSLVQGIYNEQFF. For the CDR3, the DNA is TGTGCCAGCAGCTTAGTACAGGGAATCTACAATGAGCAGTTCTTC.